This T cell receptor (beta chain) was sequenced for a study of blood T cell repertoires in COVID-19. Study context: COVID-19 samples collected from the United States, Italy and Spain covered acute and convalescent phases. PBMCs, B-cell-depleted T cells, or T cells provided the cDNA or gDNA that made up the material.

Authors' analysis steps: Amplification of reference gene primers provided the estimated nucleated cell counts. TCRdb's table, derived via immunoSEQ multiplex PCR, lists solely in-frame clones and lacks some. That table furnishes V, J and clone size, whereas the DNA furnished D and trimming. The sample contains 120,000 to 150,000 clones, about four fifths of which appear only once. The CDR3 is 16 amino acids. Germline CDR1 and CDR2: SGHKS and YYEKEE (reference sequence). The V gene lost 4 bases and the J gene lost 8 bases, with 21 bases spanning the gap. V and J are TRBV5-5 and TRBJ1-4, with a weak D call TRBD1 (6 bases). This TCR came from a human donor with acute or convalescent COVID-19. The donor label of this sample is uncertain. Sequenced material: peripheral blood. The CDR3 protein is CASSLRPGGAGEKLFF. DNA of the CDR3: TGTGCCAGCAGCCTACGGCCCGGGGGGGCCGGGGAAAAACTGTTTTTT.